This T cell receptor (beta chain) appears in the sequencing data of a study of CD8+ T cells in alopecia areata (dated by TCRdb to between 2018 and 2020). Regarding the research as a whole: The treated patients, all with moderate-to-severe alopecia areata, were enrolled in an open-label pilot trial of oral tofacitinib given at 5 to 10 mg twice daily. Patients stayed on tofacitinib for 6 to 18 months and then had 6 months of follow-up off drug so that delayed response and recurrence could be assessed. High-throughput TCRbeta sequencing was used to examine T cell clonal expansion in alopecia areata in both the C3H/HeJ mouse model and human patients. Human TCRbeta sequencing covered scalp tissue and sorted CD4+ and CD8+ peripheral blood T cells from patchy and totalis/universalis alopecia areata patients and healthy controls. Biopsies were taken from tofacitinib-treated patients at baseline and again at 4 and 24 weeks into treatment, and several of those patients also had a later scalp biopsy. Scalp clonality was compared among normal scalp (n=4), patchy alopecia areata scalp (n=8), and alopecia totalis/universalis scalp (n=8). The RNA source kit depended on sample type: the PAXgene miRNA kit for fixed scalp, the miRNeasy kit for PBMCs, and the RNeasy kit for mouse skin. immunoSEQ multiplex PCR using 35 Vbeta forward primers and 13 Jbeta reverse primers was used to amplify TCRbeta CDR3 regions. Paper-wide results and their limitations: Higher clonality and more expanded CD8+ clones were observed in lesional scalp than in normal scalp, particularly in alopecia totalis/universalis, a finding suggestive of antigenic drive. Resident alphabeta T cells in normal human skin are also sequenced, complicating scalp TCR repertoire analysis, unlike mouse skin dominated by gammadelta T cells. TCR sequences shared between patients were less clear than in mice, possibly partly because of HLA diversity in the patient population.

Libraries were made using the immunoSEQ multiplex PCR assay. RNA was extracted from all samples and reverse transcribed into cDNA, which served as template for TCR sequencing. First-strand cDNA was synthesized with SuperScript III using a 2:1 mix of oligo-dT and random hexamers. A synthetic immune receptor repertoire was used to measure amplification bias, and any remaining bias was corrected computationally. The paper's processing steps were these. After raw reads were preprocessed to remove errors, the CDR3 was defined following IMGT conventions as running from the conserved cysteine to phenylalanine. Clonality was computed by normalizing Shannon entropy by log2 of the number of productive unique TCRs and subtracting the result from 1. Whether scalp clones were CD4 or CD8 was inferred by matching scalp TCRbeta sequences against CD4 and CD8 repertoires sorted from blood. The source is immuneACCESS, and TCRdb retained only in-frame sequences with V and J called. Part of the clones is not carried over; for the studies checked, unresolved V genes explain less than half of this, and the remainder is unexplained. V, J and clone size are taken as reported in that table, and D and trimming were inferred from the DNA itself. The sample data list 200,000 to 250,000 clones, and around 62% of these were observed just once. The ten largest make up approximately 0.45% of the sample.

Trimming removed 3 bases from V and 1 base from J, leaving 0 bases between the germline ends. Reading the germline V gene gives CDR1 SGHTA and CDR2 FQGNSA. Inclusive of the bounding cysteine and phenylalanine, the CDR3 is 11 residues long. Kept here is only the CDR3 DNA, which spans 33 bases and is read in frame from base 1. The time point label, read with the paper, signifies: baseline before oral tofacitinib. Peripheral blood and lesional scalp punch biopsies were obtained from patients with alopecia areata. PBMCs were separated by density centrifugation and stained for CD3, CD4 and CD8, after which CD4+ and CD8+ T cells were sorted on a FACSAria. As regards this clone: The specificity of this receptor is unknown. Base qualities are not provided; no much larger clone lies one nucleotide away.

The clonotype comes from a human donor with alopecia areata. The rearranged chain carries TRBV7-2 and TRBJ2-5; confidence is insufficient to name the D gene. Sequencing used CD4+ T cells sorted from blood, obtained at week 0. The sequence in DNA is TGTGCCAGCAGCTTCCAAGAGACCCAGTACTTC. Translated, this gives CASSFQETQYF.